Below, 18 T cell receptor beta chains from the same sample are listed, as sequenced in a study of OX40 agonist ivuxolimab in advanced cancers. The method was immunoSEQ multiplex PCR; TCRdb's version includes in-frame clones alone and lacks a portion of them. The data hold 100,000 or so clones, with roughly 90% observed a single time. Sequenced here: CD4+ or CD8+ T cells sorted from blood, sampled in a trial of the OX40 agonist ivuxolimab. Receptor source: an adult with an advanced solid tumor such as melanoma, head and neck, liver or kidney cancer.

V is TRBV28 and J is TRBJ1-5; TRBD1 is a possible D gene (5 bases). The CDR3 is made up of 12 amino acids. Deletions cut 4 bases from V and 11 bases from J, with 12 bases between. The germline V gene encodes CDR1 MDHEN and CDR2 SYDVKM. The CDR3, as DNA: TGTGCCAGCAGTTCCCTTCGGGGGGCCCAGCATTTT. Amino acids: CASSSLRGAQHF.

This sequence joins TRBV6-5 and TRBJ2-5; D is possibly TRBD1 (6 bases). Germline assignment: CDR1 MNHEY and CDR2 SVGAGI. The CDR3 extends over 13 amino acids. Trimming left V 6 bases short and J 4 bases short, with 12 bases between. The chain's CDR3 is CASRDSHRETQYF. CDR3 sequence (DNA): TGTGCCAGCAGGGACAGTCACCGAGAGACCCAGTACTTC.

This sequence joins TRBV7-2 and TRBJ1-5; D unresolved. With 5 bases removed from V and 2 bases from J, the gap between germline ends came to 7 bases. The CDR3 has 13 residues. The V gene's germline CDR1 is SGHTA and CDR2 FQGNSA. The CDR3 bases are TGTGCCAGCAGCACCTTCGGCAATCAGCCCCAGCATTTT. This encodes CASSTFGNQPQHF.

The V and J genes are TRBV10-1 and TRBJ2-3; 8 bases agree with TRBD2. The length of the CDR3 is 15 residues. Germline CDR1 and CDR2: WNHNN and SYGVQD (reference sequence). Trimming cost V 5 bases and J 4 bases; bases outside gene matches: 8. CDR3 amino acids: CASSPGGLGSDTQYF. Here the CDR3 DNA reads TGCGCCAGCAGTCCCGGGGGACTAGGGTCAGATACGCAGTATTTT.

This clone was counted between two and nine times. This rearrangement joins TRBV28 to TRBJ2-6; D gene uncertain. Per germline, CDR1 MDHEN and CDR2 SYDVKM. V gave up 5 bases and J gave up 0 bases, with 8 bases separating them. This CDR3 spans 15 amino acids. The CDR3: CASSPYSSGANVLTF. DNA of the CDR3: TGTGCCAGCAGTCCGTACAGCTCTGGGGCCAACGTCCTGACTTTC.

CDR3 in DNA: TGTGCCAGCAGCCGATACTTAGGGGTGCAAGAGACCCAGTACTTC. Its translation: CASSRYLGVQETQYF. The genes are TRBV11-2 and TRBJ2-5; tentatively, D is TRBD1 (5 bases). The CDR3 is 15 residues long. Germline V CDR1 and CDR2: SGHAT, FQNNGV. V shed 5 bases and J shed 2 bases, with 15 bases lying between them.

The chain combines TRBV7-9 with TRBJ2-1; possible D gene TRBD2, 5 bases. The germline gives CDR1 SEHNR, CDR2 FQNEAQ (reference sequence). Deletions cut 3 bases from V and 3 bases from J, with 9 bases between. This CDR3 region has 14 residues. The CDR3 DNA reads TGTGCCAGCAGCTTCCCCACTAGCTACAATGAGCAGTTCTTC. Encoded protein: CASSFPTSYNEQFF.

The genes are TRBV29-1 and TRBJ2-3, with D maybe TRBD2 (5 bases). The CDR3 length is 13 residues. The germline V and J ends were trimmed by 3 bases and 2 bases, with 9 bases remaining between them. Germline CDR1 is SQVTM and CDR2 is ANQGSEA. In DNA, the CDR3 is TGCAGCGTTGACCTAGCCCCCACAGATACGCAGTATTTT. It translates to CSVDLAPTDTQYF.

The rearrangement uses TRBV4-1 and TRBJ1-5; D is unclear. The germline CDR1 and CDR2 sequences are MGHRA and YSYEKL. V lost 4 bases and J lost 2, with 12 bases in between. This CDR3 region has 15 residues. The CDR3 DNA is TGCGCCAGCAGCCTCCTCGAGGGAGGCAATCAGCCCCAGCATTTT. Its translation is CASSLLEGGNQPQHF.

The chain carries TRBV27 and TRBJ2-5; D is uncertain. The CDR3 is 13 residues long. Germline CDR1 is MNHEY and CDR2 is SMNVEV (reference sequence). Between the trimmed V and J ends, which lost 3 bases and 5 bases, there was a span of 10 bases. In DNA form, the CDR3 reads TGTGCCAGCAGTTTGGCGCGTGGGGAGACCCAGTACTTC. As protein: CASSLARGETQYF.

The chain uses TRBV5-1 and TRBJ2-2; tentatively, D is TRBD1 (6 bases). V was pared by 0 bases and J by 0 bases, with 9 bases between. The V gene's germline CDR1 is SGHRS and CDR2 YFSETQ. The CDR3 totals 16 residues. The CDR3 bases are TGCGCCAGCAGCTTGGCCGAGGGGGCGAACACCGGGGAGCTGTTTTTT. Translation: CASSLAEGANTGELFF.

The rearrangement joins TRBV9 to TRBJ2-1; 13 bases are shared with TRBD2. The CDR3 extends over 16 amino acids. The trim removed 4 bases at V and 7 bases at J, leaving 8 bases unmatched. CDR1 is SGDLS and CDR2 is YYNGEE in the germline V gene. CDR3: CASSPWSLAGGNEQFF. The CDR3 DNA follows: TGTGCCAGCAGCCCCTGGTCACTAGCGGGAGGGAATGAGCAGTTCTTC.

This clone was seen a single time. V usage is TRBV7-6 and J usage is TRBJ2-7, with 8 positions matching TRBD1. Germline V gene sequence: CDR1 SGHVS, CDR2 FNYEAQ. The V and J ends lost 1 base and 7 bases, in that order; junction bases with no gene match: 15. The length of the CDR3 is 17 residues. The CDR3 here is CASSLVQGGGEETEQYF. The CDR3 DNA reads TGTGCCAGCAGCTTAGTACAGGGGGGCGGAGAGGAGACGGAGCAGTACTTC.

The chain carries TRBV28 and TRBJ2-1, with 10 bases identical to TRBD2. This CDR3 is 12 amino acids long. V was pared by 3 bases and J by 15 bases, with 5 bases of the junction left unmatched. Germline V CDR1 and CDR2: MDHEN, SYDVKM. CDR3 residues: CASSFSLAGVFF. The CDR3 DNA is TGTGCCAGCAGTTTCTCCCTAGCGGGAGTGTTCTTC.

With regard to this clone: At one of its ends the junction is not consistent with the germline gene, which may arise from a read error. The chain couples TRBV7-7 to TRBJ2-2; 10 nucleotides align to TRBD2. CDR1 is SSHAT and CDR2 is FNYEAQ in the germline V gene (reference sequence). The CDR3 contains 16 residues. CDR3 DNA sequence: TGTGCTAGCAGGGACCCTAGCGGGAGAGGCGCCGGGGAGCTGTTTTTT. It yields the protein CASRDPSGRGAGELFF.

The V and J genes are TRBV6-1 and TRBJ1-5, with D possibly being TRBD1 (5 bases). Germline lookup yields CDR1 MNHNS and CDR2 SASEGT. This CDR3 contains 13 residues. The V and J ends lost 9 bases and 6 bases respectively, with 15 bases between them. This CDR3 reads CASWPGPGQPQHF. The CDR3 nucleotides read TGTGCCAGTTGGCCAGGGCCCGGTCAGCCCCAGCATTTT.

This clone was counted between two and nine times. This chain connects TRBV25-1 to TRBJ1-3, with TRBD1 as a possible D gene (5 bases). There are 14 residues in the CDR3. Trimming removed 3 bases from V and 2 bases from J, with 8 bases in between. From germline, CDR1 is MGHDK and CDR2 SYGVNS. The CDR3 region has the DNA TGTGCCAGCAGTGATACGGGGGCTGGAAACACCATATATTTT. It specifies CASSDTGAGNTIYF.

V is TRBV18 and J is TRBJ2-7; D remains unclear. The V gene's germline CDR1 is KGHSH and CDR2 LQKENI. CDR3 length: 11 residues. The V and J ends lost 4 bases and 6 bases respectively, with 7 bases between them. The CDR3, as DNA: TGTGCCAGCTCACTTATACGCGAGCAGTACTTC. Translation gives CASSLIREQYF. The whole variable domain, remainder taken from reference TRBV18 and TRBJ2-7, is NAGVMQNPRHLVRRRGQEARLRCSPMKGHSHVYWYRQLPEEGLKFMVYLQKENIIDESGMPKERFSAEFPKEGPSILRIQQVVRGDSAAYFCASSLIREQYFGPGTRLTVT.